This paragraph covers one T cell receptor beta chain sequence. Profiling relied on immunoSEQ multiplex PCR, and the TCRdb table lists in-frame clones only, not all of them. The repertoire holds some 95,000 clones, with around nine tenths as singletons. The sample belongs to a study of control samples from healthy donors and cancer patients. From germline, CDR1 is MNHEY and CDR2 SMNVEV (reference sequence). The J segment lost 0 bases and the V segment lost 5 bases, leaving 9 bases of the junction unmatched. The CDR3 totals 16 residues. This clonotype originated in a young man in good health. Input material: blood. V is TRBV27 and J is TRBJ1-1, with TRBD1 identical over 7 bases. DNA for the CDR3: TGTGCCAGCAGTCCACACCGGACAGGTATGAACACTGAAGCTTTCTTT. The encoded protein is CASSPHRTGMNTEAFF.